These T cell receptor beta chains were read from a single sample in a study of molecular identifiers for immune sequencing clone quantification. TCRdb independently ran MiXCR on the PCR reads; one entry per CDR3 protein. The sample holds about 40,000 distinct CDR3 sequences; roughly 20% are singletons and the top ten take more than 6%. The specimen was naive CD8+ T cells from blood, with Jurkat cell RNA spiked in. The receptors were sampled from a human donor in good health. Some libraries in this study had Jurkat cell RNA spiked in. Both conserved end residues are trimmed from each CDR3. The D gene is left open where the match is weak. Clone size is not always given. Where it is, it says once, few, many or a class for expanded clones.

>TRBV7-8|many|.|TRBJ2-1
ASSLARGVRQSYNEQF
>TRBV4-1|many|.|TRBJ2-7
ASSLSPGEDEQY
>TRBV7-8|many|.|TRBJ2-7
ASSLVAGSEQY
>TRBV28|few|.|TRBJ2-7
ASSPLDGVYEQY
>TRBV6-5|many|TRBD2|TRBJ2-3
ASSTLAGSTDTQY
>TRBV7-9|few|.|TRBJ2-5
ASSPGPYY
>TRBV21-1|.|.|TRBJ2-7
ASSKEGEQY
>TRBV29-1|many|.|TRBJ2-1
SVRTGFNEQF
>TRBV7-8|many|.|TRBJ2-5
ASSDPLRKRETQY
>TRBV4-1|many|.|TRBJ1-1
ASSPQTGVSINFGEAF
>TRBV29-1|few|.|TRBJ2-7
SVVQLSSYEQY
>TRBV4-2|few|.|TRBJ2-2
ASSQGLTTGELF
>TRBV15|.|.|TRBJ2-7
ATSRDSGTVAYEQY
>TRBV24-1|many|.|TRBJ1-1
ATSGWGDTEAF
>TRBV15|many|TRBD1|TRBJ2-7
ATRGTEDEQY
>TRBV7-6|many|.|TRBJ2-1
ASSWGSGGYEQF
>TRBV7-2|medium-sized|TRBD2|TRBJ2-7
ASSGLSGRPYEQY
>TRBV7-8|once|TRBD2|TRBJ2-1
ASLKGLAGENEQF
>TRBV5-8|many|.|TRBJ1-2
ASSLIWTLKVYGYT
>TRBV6-5|many|.|TRBJ2-5
ASRPGNQETQY
>TRBV2|many|TRBD2|TRBJ2-7
ASSEAGTSKGYEQY
>TRBV29-1|few|.|TRBJ2-1
SVDQPDAGSYNEQF
>TRBV9|.|.|TRBJ2-3
ASSVGPFSTDTQY
>TRBV25-1|many|.|TRBJ1-2
ASSEAAAYGYT
>TRBV29-1|many|.|TRBJ2-7
SVEIGYEQY
>TRBV4-1|many|.|TRBJ2-7
ASSQAPRESYEQY
>TRBV7-8|.|.|TRBJ1-1
ASNFRMNTEAF
>TRBV7-4|many|.|TRBJ2-1
ASSVGTEPHYCPYNEQF
>TRBV7-8|many|.|TRBJ2-7
ASSSSGQSYEQY
>TRBV11-2|many|.|TRBJ2-1
ASSQGGDIFGQF
>TRBV28|few|.|TRBJ2-3
ASSLEDDLDTQY
>TRBV28|many|TRBD1|TRBJ2-1
ASSLDAWGDRVYNEQF
>TRBV28|few|.|TRBJ2-3
ASSLQRTDTQY
>TRBV29-1|many|.|TRBJ2-2
SAQSWTGELF
>TRBV7-8|.|.|TRBJ1-5
ASSPDTHQPQH
>TRBV13|many|TRBD2|TRBJ2-1
ASSLGGRPYNEQF
>TRBV13|many|TRBD2|TRBJ2-1
ASSLSSLAGPYNEQF
>TRBV27|many|TRBD2|TRBJ2-5
ASSLVREGGETQY
>TRBV6-2/TRBV6-3|many|.|TRBJ2-1
ASSYLVTRGYNEQF
>TRBV12-3/TRBV12-4|many|TRBD1|TRBJ1-5
ASSLAWTGNQPQH
>TRBV29-1|.|.|TRBJ1-2
SVGLYYT
>TRBV9|many|.|TRBJ2-6
ASSTQWGNVLT